These 25 T cell receptor beta chains share one sample of origin, sequenced in a study of blood T cell repertoires in COVID-19. Here immunoSEQ multiplex PCR was the method, and the copy in TCRdb shows in-frame clones only, minus some. The repertoire includes 65,000 to 70,000 clones, around 93% of them detected once, and about 3% sits in the top ten. The source material was peripheral blood. The receptors were gathered from a man in his sixties or seventies with active COVID-19.

This rearrangement joins TRBV7-9 to TRBJ1-1, with 7 bases matching TRBD1. The CDR3 is 15 residues long. Trimming at V came to 5 bases and at J to 4 bases, leaving 10 bases not matched to a gene. CDR1 and CDR2 (germline): SEHNR, FQNEAQ (reference sequence). Here the CDR3 DNA reads TGTGCCAGCAGCCCCTCGGACAGGTACTCCACTGAAGCTTTCTTT. It codes for CASSPSDRYSTEAFF.

The chain uses TRBV5-6 and TRBJ1-4; 9 nucleotides agree with TRBD1. This CDR3 has 15 residues. V shed 4 bases and J 7 bases; nucleotides not matched to a gene: 8. CDR1 is SGHDT, CDR2 YYEEEE, per germline. The CDR3 DNA sequence: TGTGCCAGCAGCCCCTGGGACAGGGTGGGTGAAAAACTGTTTTTT. Amino acids: CASSPWDRVGEKLFF.

This chain links TRBV11-3 with TRBJ1-1, with D unclear. V was clipped by 5 bases and J by 0 bases, with 16 bases between them. CDR1 SGHNT and CDR2 YENEEA come from the germline V gene. The CDR3 is 16 amino acids. The CDR3: CASSQILLGVNTEAFF. The CDR3 DNA reads as TGTGCCAGCAGCCAAATCCTCCTGGGCGTGAACACTGAAGCTTTCTTT.

With regard to this clone: The junction differs from germline at one of its ends, possibly a read error. V and J are TRBV14 and TRBJ1-2; D is undetermined. This CDR3 is 14 amino acids long. Germline V gene lookup returns CDR1 SGHDN and CDR2 FVKESK. The CDR3 loop reads CASSQAWNSQPLLF. The CDR3 bases are TGTGCCAGCAGCCAAGCTTGGAACAGCCAACCCTTACTCTTC.

The V gene is TRBV28, the J gene TRBJ2-3; 8 nucleotides align to TRBD1. CDR3 length: 14 amino acids. The germline gives CDR1 MDHEN, CDR2 SYDVKM. Trimming took 7 bases from V and 1 from J; bases not matched to a gene: 4. CDR3 in DNA: TGTGCCAGCATACCGGGACAGGGCACAGATACGCAGTATTTT. This gives the protein CASIPGQGTDTQYF.

The chain joins TRBV7-2 to TRBJ2-3; tentatively, D is TRBD1 (6 bases). The CDR3 loop spans 13 amino acids. CDR1 is SGHTA, CDR2 FQGNSA, per germline. The germline V and J ends were trimmed by 6 bases and 8 bases, with 15 bases remaining between them. The CDR3 loop is CASRLTGQGTQYF. DNA of the CDR3: TGTGCCAGCAGACTCACAGGGCAGGGTACGCAGTATTTT.

The J gene is TRBJ1-6, the V gene TRBV5-1, with TRBD1 identical over 10 bases. There are 14 residues in the CDR3. Losses at the gene ends were 6 bases for V and 6 bases for J; bases not matched to a gene: 3. Germline-derived CDR1 and CDR2 are SGHRS and YFSETQ. The CDR3, as DNA: TGCGCCAGCAAGAGGGACAGGGGTAATTCACCCCTCCACTTT. It yields the protein CASKRDRGNSPLHF.

The chain carries TRBV19 and TRBJ1-2; 8 bases agree with TRBD1. The J segment lost 3 bases and the V segment lost 6 bases, leaving 9 bases of the junction unmatched. Germline assignment: CDR1 LNHDA and CDR2 SQIVND (reference sequence). The CDR3 contains 15 residues. CDR3 nucleotide sequence: TGTGCCAGTAGGCAACAGGGGGTAATCGACTATGGCTACACCTTC. This translates into CASRQQGVIDYGYTF.

The chain employs TRBV24-1 and TRBJ2-2; 9 bases are a match to TRBD1. The CDR3 has 15 amino acids. In germline, CDR1 is KGHDR, CDR2 SFDVKD. J lost 7 bases, V lost 4 bases, and 6 bases had no gene match. CDR3 DNA sequence: TGTGCCACCAGTGAAACCGGGACAGGGCACGGGGAGCTGTTTTTT. Translated: CATSETGTGHGELFF.

The V gene is TRBV6-5, the J gene TRBJ2-5, with TRBD1 identical over 7 bases. The V gene's germline CDR1 is MNHEY and CDR2 SVGAGI. Losses at the gene ends were 6 bases for V and 3 bases for J; bases not matched to a gene: 10. The CDR3 extends over 15 amino acids. CDR3 region: CASSFMAGGEETQYF. The CDR3 nucleotides read TGTGCCAGCAGCTTCATGGCAGGGGGAGAAGAGACCCAGTACTTC.

This chain links TRBV10-3 with TRBJ1-3, with D maybe TRBD1 (5 bases). CDR3 length equals 12 residues. Germline V gene lookup returns CDR1 ENHRY and CDR2 SYGVKD. V was trimmed by 3 bases and J by 8 bases, leaving 8 bases between them. CDR3 nucleotide sequence: TGTGCCATCAGTGATTGGGGGGACACCATATATTTT. Protein product: CAISDWGDTIYF.

The V and J genes are TRBV6-2 or TRBV6-3 and TRBJ2-7; D unresolved. V lost 0 bases to trimming and J lost 5 bases, with 14 bases between them. Germline loops: CDR1 MNHEY, CDR2 SVGEGT. The CDR3 contains 15 residues. The CDR3 nucleotides read TGTGCCAGCAGTTACTCTATCGGTTCTTACCACGAGCAGTACTTC. Translating gives CASSYSIGSYHEQYF.

This chain joins TRBV4-2 and TRBJ1-4; 10 bases map to TRBD1. Germline-derived CDR1 and CDR2 are LGHNA and YNFKEQ. CDR3 length: 16 amino acids. The J segment lost 6 bases and the V segment lost 4 bases, leaving 8 bases of the junction unmatched. DNA for the CDR3: TGTGCCAGCAGCCTGGACAGGGGGGCAGGGGATGAAAAACTGTTTTTT. Translating gives CASSLDRGAGDEKLFF.

The V gene is TRBV29-1, the J gene TRBJ2-3; 10 nucleotides match TRBD2. The CDR3 runs to 13 residues. The trim removed 7 bases at V and 4 bases at J, leaving 5 bases unmatched. CDR1 SQVTM and CDR2 ANQGSEA come from the germline V gene. The CDR3 spells CSAERGGPDTQYF. DNA for the CDR3: TGCAGCGCAGAGCGGGGGGGCCCAGATACGCAGTATTTT.

The CDR3 spells CASSDSERDEQFF. DNA for the CDR3: TGTGCCAGCAGTGACTCTGAGCGCGATGAGCAGTTCTTC. The chain links TRBV6-4 to TRBJ2-1, with D unclear. Germline V lookup: CDR1 MRHNA, CDR2 SNTAGT. This CDR3 is built from 13 residues. Trimming left V 0 bases short and J 8 bases short, with 8 bases between.

The chain uses TRBV18 and TRBJ1-5; TRBD1 aligns across 9 bases. Germline V lookup: CDR1 KGHSH, CDR2 LQKENI. V shed 3 bases and J 0 bases; nucleotides not matched to a gene: 6. The CDR3 is 17 amino acids. The CDR3 sequence: CASSPGQGYISNQPQHF. CDR3 DNA sequence: TGTGCCAGCTCACCGGGACAGGGATATATTAGCAATCAGCCCCAGCATTTT. The whole variable domain, remainder taken from reference TRBV18 and TRBJ1-5, is NAGVMQNPRHLVRRRGQEARLRCSPMKGHSHVYWYRQLPEEGLKFMVYLQKENIIDESGMPKERFSAEFPKEGPSILRIQQVVRGDSAAYFCASSPGQGYISNQPQHFGDGTRLSIL.

J is TRBJ2-5 and V is TRBV19, with 8 bases lining up with TRBD2. Trimming took 9 bases from V and 4 from J; bases not matched to a gene: 4. CDR1 is LNHDA, CDR2 SQIVND, per germline (reference sequence). This CDR3 comprises 12 residues. The CDR3 protein is CASGTSGETQYF. Here the CDR3 DNA reads TGTGCCAGCGGTACTAGCGGAGAGACCCAGTACTTC.

J is TRBJ2-3 and V is TRBV15; 9 bases match TRBD2. Germline V CDR1 and CDR2: LNHNV, YYDKDF (reference sequence). The CDR3 length is 15 residues. After removal of 4 bases from V and 2 bases from J, the junction contained 4 bases not matched to a gene. The CDR3 DNA follows: TGTGCCACCAGCATAACTAGCGGGCCCACAGATACGCAGTATTTT. It codes for CATSITSGPTDTQYF.

The chain combines TRBV19 with TRBJ2-2; D remains unclear. Trimming took 2 bases from V and 0 from J, leaving 7 bases between them. The CDR3 covers 15 residues. Germline V lookup: CDR1 LNHDA, CDR2 SQIVND (reference sequence). The DNA for the CDR3 is TGTGCCAGTAGTATAAACACCGCGAACACCGGGGAGCTGTTTTTT. Amino acid sequence: CASSINTANTGELFF.

This chain joins TRBV6-5 and TRBJ2-7; D gene unclear. Germline V gene sequence: CDR1 MNHEY, CDR2 SVGAGI. The CDR3 is made up of 12 amino acids. V lost 5 bases and J lost 7, with 12 bases in between. DNA of the CDR3: TGTGCCAGCAGTACCATAGACGGGGAGCAGTACTTC. Residues: CASSTIDGEQYF.

This clone was seen just once. The V call is TRBV7-2, the J call TRBJ2-2; 7 bases map to TRBD1. Looked up from germline, CDR1 is SGHTA and CDR2 is FQGNSA. With 1 base clipped from V and 4 bases from J, the junction kept 6 bases outside the gene matches. The CDR3 has 16 amino acids. The CDR3 DNA follows: TGTGCCAGCAGCTTAGGAATAGGGGGCAGCACCGGGGAGCTGTTTTTT. This codes for CASSLGIGGSTGELFF.

This clone was seen only once. This chain links TRBV20-1 with TRBJ2-2; TRBD2 matches at 9 bases. This CDR3 comprises 16 residues. V was clipped by 3 bases and J by 3 bases; unmatched bases: 8. Germline CDR1 is DFQATT and CDR2 is SNEGSKA (reference sequence). The CDR3 DNA follows: TGCAGTGCTAGTGCGGCGGCGGGGGGGCACACCGGGGAGCTGTTTTTT. Residues: CSASAAAGGHTGELFF.

The gene calls are TRBV5-6 and TRBJ2-7; TRBD2 matches at 7 bases. There are 13 residues in the CDR3. Germline CDR1 is SGHDT and CDR2 is YYEEEE. The trim removed 6 bases at V and 1 base at J, leaving 4 bases unmatched. The CDR3: CASTGGFSYEQYV. The CDR3 DNA sequence: TGTGCCAGCACCGGGGGGTTTTCCTACGAGCAGTACGTC.

V and J are TRBV5-1 and TRBJ1-1, with 8 nucleotides matching TRBD1. V shed 7 bases and J 10 bases; nucleotides not matched to a gene: 9. The CDR3 has 12 residues. CDR1 is SGHRS, CDR2 YFSETQ, per germline. DNA for the CDR3: TGCGCCAGCGGGGGACAGGCCGAAAGAGCTTTCTTT. It yields the protein CASGGQAERAFF.

This clone was seen once. The chain couples TRBV28 to TRBJ1-4; no definite D call. Germline V gene data show CDR1 as MDHEN and CDR2 as SYDVKM. The CDR3 runs to 12 residues. V lost 6 bases and J 7 bases, leaving 9 bases between the germline ends. CDR3 nucleotide sequence: TGTGCCAGCAGCGATCCCGGTGAAAAACTGTTTTTT. Protein: CASSDPGEKLFF. The full variable domain, in which reference TRBV28 and TRBJ1-4 provide the parts outside the CDR3, is DVKVTQSSRYLVKRTGEKVFLECVQDMDHENMFWYRQDPGLGLRLIYFSYDVKMKEKGDIPEGYSVSREKKERFSLILESASTNQTSMYLCASSDPGEKLFFGSGTQLSVL.